These 9 T cell receptor beta chains share one sample of origin, sequenced in a study of cytomegalovirus exposure and HLA in healthy donors. Only in-frame clones appear in the TCRdb table, and some are missing; sequencing was by immunoSEQ multiplex PCR. The table shows 110,000 to 150,000 clones, with 89% occurring only once. The sample was PBMCs. All receptors derive from a woman aged 18-29 years in good health and CMV-seropositive.

Only a few counts were recorded for this clone. This chain connects TRBV9 to TRBJ2-7; tentative D call: TRBD2 (6 bases). The CDR3 length is 15 residues. The germline V gene encodes CDR1 SGDLS and CDR2 YYNGEE. V was pared by 4 bases and J by 6 bases, with 20 bases between. The CDR3 sequence: CASSNGGGPGAEQYF. CDR3 coding DNA: TGTGCCAGCAGCAACGGGGGAGGACCCGGGGCCGAGCAGTACTTC.

The chain carries TRBV5-8 and TRBJ1-5; D is undetermined. CDR3 size: 14 residues. V was shortened by 4 bases and J by 1 base, with 9 bases between the two germline ends. Germline V gene lookup returns CDR1 SGHTS and CDR2 YDEGEE. CDR3 region: CASSTRWSNQPQHF. For the CDR3, the DNA is TGTGCCAGCAGCACTAGGTGGAGCAATCAGCCCCAGCATTTT.

V usage is TRBV18 and J usage is TRBJ1-6; D might be TRBD1 (5 bases). The germline gives CDR1 KGHSH, CDR2 LQKENI. This CDR3 contains 13 residues. V shed 3 bases and J shed 7 bases, with 7 bases lying between them. The CDR3 DNA follows: TGTGCCAGCTCACCGACAGCCAATTCACCCCTCCACTTT. Its translation is CASSPTANSPLHF.

This chain connects TRBV5-1 to TRBJ1-5; TRBD1 might be the D (6 bases). V dropped 5 bases and J dropped 5 bases, with 11 bases sitting between them. Germline loops: CDR1 SGHRS, CDR2 YFSETQ. The CDR3 runs to 13 residues. CDR3 in DNA: TGCGCCAGCAGGAGGGACAACGATCAGCCCCAGCATTTT. Its translation is CASRRDNDQPQHF.

This clone was seen a single time. The chain links TRBV9 to TRBJ1-2; D unresolved. CDR1 is SGDLS, CDR2 YYNGEE, per germline. V lost 1 base and J lost 0, with 13 bases in between. The CDR3 covers 16 residues. The CDR3 loop reads CASSVNAVRTNYGYTF. The CDR3 bases are TGTGCCAGCAGCGTAAATGCGGTCCGGACTAACTATGGCTACACCTTC.

The rearrangement links TRBV5-4 to TRBJ2-7, with a possible D match to TRBD1 (6 bases). V dropped 2 bases and J dropped 3 bases, with 9 bases sitting between them. The CDR3 runs to 13 residues. Per germline, CDR1 SGHNT and CDR2 YYREEE (reference sequence). CDR3 bases: TGTGCCAGCAGCTTACAGGGTATCTACGAGCAGTACTTC. Amino acid sequence: CASSLQGIYEQYF.

The chain couples TRBV5-1 to TRBJ2-2; 9 bases line up with TRBD2. V gave up 5 bases and J gave up 7 bases; unmatched junction bases: 9. Germline assignment: CDR1 SGHRS and CDR2 YFSETQ. There are 15 residues in the CDR3. CDR3 amino acids: CASRVAGAGNGELFF. In nucleotides, the CDR3 is TGCGCCAGCAGGGTAGCGGGGGCCGGCAACGGGGAGCTGTTTTTT. Supplemented by reference TRBV5-1 and TRBJ2-2, the full variable domain reads KAGVTQTPRYLIKTRGQQVTLSCSPISGHRSVSWYQQTPGQGLQFLFEYFSETQRNKGNFPGRFSGRQFSNSRSEMNVSTLELGDSALYLCASRVAGAGNGELFFGEGSRLTVL.

J is TRBJ1-6 and V is TRBV7-8, with unresolved D. Trimming took 2 bases from V and 7 from J, leaving 18 bases between them. CDR3 length: 17 residues. Germline values: CDR1 SGHVS, CDR2 FQNEAQ. For the CDR3, the DNA is TGTGCCAGCAGCTTAAGCACCCCGGCACAGCTAAATTCACCCCTCCACTTT. Translation: CASSLSTPAQLNSPLHF.

The V and J genes are TRBV7-9 and TRBJ2-5; 8 bases line up with TRBD2. J gave up 5 bases and V 5 bases, and 7 bases lay outside the gene matches. CDR3 size: 14 residues. Germline CDR1 reads SEHNR; CDR2 reads FQNEAQ (reference sequence). The CDR3 protein is CASSAGLAEETQYF. In DNA, the CDR3 is TGTGCCAGCAGCGCTGGACTAGCCGAGGAGACCCAGTACTTC.